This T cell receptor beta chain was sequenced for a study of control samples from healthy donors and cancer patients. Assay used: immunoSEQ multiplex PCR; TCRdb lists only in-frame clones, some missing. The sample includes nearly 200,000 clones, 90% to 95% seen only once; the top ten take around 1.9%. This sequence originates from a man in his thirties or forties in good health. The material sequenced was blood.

The CDR3 loop reads CATSRGQGWTEAFF. The CDR3 DNA reads as TGTGCCACCAGCCGCGGACAGGGGTGGACTGAAGCTTTCTTT. The gene calls are TRBV15 and TRBJ1-1; 9 positions match TRBD1. Per germline, CDR1 LNHNV and CDR2 YYDKDF (reference sequence). The CDR3 covers 14 residues. V lost 5 bases and J lost 5; bases outside the gene matches: 6.